Listed below are T cell receptor beta chains from one sample, sequenced in a study of blood T cell repertoires in COVID-19. Data came from immunoSEQ multiplex PCR; TCRdb stores just in-frame clones and leaves some out. Among some 150,000 clones listed, around 80% were seen once. The material sequenced was peripheral blood. The receptors were gathered from a woman in her 70s with COVID-19, enrolled during active disease. The CDR3 runs from the conserved cysteine through the conserved F or W. The D gene is left open where the match is weak. A clone size is listed for some rows: how often the clone was seen (once, few, many), or a class if it is expanded.

>.|TRBJ2-2|.|TRBV28
TGTGCCAGCAATCTCCCCCACACCGGGGAGCTGTTTTTT
CASNLPHTGELFF
>TRBD1|TRBJ1-5|.|TRBV5-4
TGTGCCAGCAGCTTGGACGGGGACAGGCGGAGTATGCCCCAGCATTTT
CASSLDGDRRSMPQHF
>TRBD1|TRBJ1-4|.|TRBV3-1/TRBV3-2
TGTGCCAGCAGCCGGAGAGGGACAGAAGAAAAACTGTTTTTT
CASSRRGTEEKLFF
>.|TRBJ2-3|.|TRBV27
TGTGCCAGCAGTTCCCTCCGGAGCACAGATACGCAGTATTTT
CASSSLRSTDTQYF
>.|TRBJ2-2|few|TRBV5-6
TGTGCCAGCAGCTTGGGGAGGGAAAGAAGCGGGGAGCTGTTTTTT
CASSLGRERSGELFF
>TRBD1|TRBJ1-1|.|TRBV5-1
TGCGCCAGCAGCTACCGACAGGGGAAGACTGAAGCTTTCTTT
CASSYRQGKTEAFF
>TRBD1|TRBJ2-5|.|TRBV14
TGTGCCAGCAGCCCACCGACTGGGACAGGAAAAGAGACCCAGTACTTC
CASSPPTGTGKETQYF
>TRBD1|TRBJ2-2|.|TRBV19
TGTGCCAGTAGTATCTGGCAGGGGGCGATCGCCGGGGAGCTGTTTTTT
CASSIWQGAIAGELFF
>.|TRBJ2-2|few|TRBV28
TGTGCCAGCAGTTTATCAGTAATGAACACCGGGGAGCTGTTTTTT
CASSLSVMNTGELFF
>TRBD1|TRBJ2-4|.|TRBV4-1
TGCGCCAGCAGCCCTGACAGGGGTGCCAAAAACATTCAGTACTTC
CASSPDRGAKNIQYF
>.|TRBJ1-2|once|TRBV24-1
TGTGCCACCAGGGGGGGGAAGGCAGGGAGGGTATGGTATGGCTACACCTTC
CATRGGKAGRVWYGYTF
>.|TRBJ2-5|once|TRBV10-3
TGTGCCATCAGTGAGAGGAGGGGTCTGGAGACCCAGTACTTC
CAISERRGLETQYF
>TRBD1|TRBJ2-2|.|TRBV5-1
TGCGCCAGCAGCCTCCGGGACAGGGGGTTGACCGGGGAGCTGTTTTTT
CASSLRDRGLTGELFF
>TRBD1|TRBJ1-5|.|TRBV4-1
TGCGCCAGCAGCCCCGTCGGGACAGGGACGTATCAGCCCCAGCATTTT
CASSPVGTGTYQPQHF
>.|TRBJ1-2|few|TRBV10-2
TGCGCCAGCAAGTTGCCGGGGGGGGCCGAAACATATGGCTACACCTTC
CASKLPGGAETYGYTF
>TRBD1|TRBJ2-1|.|TRBV30
TGTGCCTGGGCTAGAGGGACAGGGTCCAATGAGCAGTTCTTC
CAWARGTGSNEQFF
>TRBD2|TRBJ2-1|.|TRBV15
TGTGCCACCCGCCCGGGTCGGAACGGGAGGTTAGATGAGCAGTTCTTC
CATRPGRNGRLDEQFF
>TRBD1|TRBJ1-1|.|TRBV6-5
TGTGCCAGCAGTCGCCGAGACAGGGGTTCCACTGAAGCTTTCTTT
CASSRRDRGSTEAFF
>TRBD1|TRBJ2-7|.|TRBV4-1
TGCGCCAGCAGCCAACGGACAGGGACTCCCCACGAGCAGTACTTC
CASSQRTGTPHEQYF
>.|TRBJ1-4|.|TRBV28
TGTGCCAGCAGTTTAGGAAGGGGCTTTAATGAAAAACTGTTTTTT
CASSLGRGFNEKLFF
>TRBD1|TRBJ1-3|.|TRBV28
TGTGCCAGCAGTCCGCCGACAGGGGAAGGGCGGAACACCATATATTTT
CASSPPTGEGRNTIYF
>.|TRBJ1-1|.|TRBV2
TGTGCCAGCAGAGGTCGTACAGGCGACACTGAAGCTTTCTTT
CASRGRTGDTEAFF
>TRBD1|TRBJ2-5|once|TRBV24-1
TGTGCCACCAGCCCCCGACAGGGAACTGGAGAGACCCAGTACTTC
CATSPRQGTGETQYF
>TRBD1|TRBJ2-2|.|TRBV3-1/TRBV3-2
TGTGCCAGCAGCCTTGGCCAGGGGGATGGCGGGGAGCTGTTTTTT
CASSLGQGDGGELFF
>TRBD1|TRBJ1-2|.|TRBV6-5
TGTGCCAGTTGGGACAGCCTCGATGGCTACACCTTC
CASWDSLDGYTF
>.|TRBJ1-3|.|TRBV7-9
TGTGCCAGCAGTGTACTCTCCGGAAACACCATATATTTT
CASSVLSGNTIYF
>.|TRBJ1-2|.|TRBV28
TGTGCCAGCAGAGGACAGATCTATGGCTACACCTTC
CASRGQIYGYTF
>TRBD1|TRBJ1-2|.|TRBV30
TGTGCCTGGAGTCCGCCCGGGACAGCTTATGGTTATGGCTACACCTTC
CAWSPPGTAYGYGYTF
>.|TRBJ2-1|.|TRBV5-4
TGTGCCAGCAGCTTGGCCTCACTAGGGGGGGCCGTGTTCAATGAGCAGTTCTTC
CASSLASLGGAVFNEQFF
>.|TRBJ2-5|.|TRBV3-1/TRBV3-2
TGTGCCAGCAGCCACGGAACCAGGGGAGAGACCCAGTACTTC
CASSHGTRGETQYF
>.|TRBJ1-2|.|TRBV7-2
TGTGCCAGCAGCTTAACCGGAGACTATGGCTACACCTTC
CASSLTGDYGYTF
>TRBD1|TRBJ1-1|.|TRBV19
TGTGCCAGTAGTTATCAGGGGGCGAACACTGAAGCTTTCTTT
CASSYQGANTEAFF
>TRBD1|TRBJ2-3|.|TRBV6-5
TGTGCCAGCAGGTCAGGGGGCTGGGCAGATACGCAGTATTTT
CASRSGGWADTQYF
>.|TRBJ2-2|.|TRBV25-1
TGTGCCAGCAGTGAAGGTCTCAGGGGCTCCGGGGAGCTGTTTTTT
CASSEGLRGSGELFF
>.|TRBJ1-3|.|TRBV25-1
TGTGCCAGCAGTGATTACAGGGCCGGAAACACCATATATTTT
CASSDYRAGNTIYF
>TRBD1|TRBJ2-1|.|TRBV18
TGTGCCAGCTCACTAGGACAGGGGGCTTCCTACAATGAGCAGTTCTTC
CASSLGQGASYNEQFF
>TRBD1|TRBJ1-4|.|TRBV29-1
TGCAGCGGTCAGGGGGGATCTAATGAAAAACTGTTTTTT
CSGQGGSNEKLFF
>.|TRBJ1-1|.|TRBV27
TGTGCCAGCAGTTTAGGGGCTGGGCAGAACACTGAAGCTTTCTTT
CASSLGAGQNTEAFF
>TRBD1|TRBJ1-6|.|TRBV24-1
TGTGCCACCAGTGATGGGACAGGGGGAAGAGAATCACCCCTCCACTTT
CATSDGTGGRESPLHF
>.|TRBJ1-2|.|TRBV15
TGTGCCACCAGCAGAGATCGTCAGGGAAACTATGGCTACACCTTC
CATSRDRQGNYGYTF
>TRBD1|TRBJ1-1|.|TRBV19
TGTGCCAGTAGTATGGAATGGACAGGGAGGCACACTGAAGCTTTCTTT
CASSMEWTGRHTEAFF
>.|TRBJ2-2|.|TRBV25-1
TGTGCCAGCAGTCCTCCCGCGGGGACCGGGGAGCTGTTTTTT
CASSPPAGTGELFF
>TRBD2|TRBJ2-1|once|TRBV3-1/TRBV3-2
TGTGCCAGCTCGCCGAAGAGGGAGGGCCGCCGTGAGCAGTTCTTC
CASSPKREGRREQFF
>.|TRBJ1-1|.|TRBV28
TGTGCCAGCAGTCGGACTGGGGGCTCCACTGAAGCTTTCTTT
CASSRTGGSTEAFF
>.|TRBJ2-2|.|TRBV28
TGTGCCAGCAGTTTAGGAGACACGGGGTGGGGAGCCGGGGAGCTGTTTTTT
CASSLGDTGWGAGELFF
>.|TRBJ1-2|.|TRBV7-8
TGTGCCAGCAGCTTAGTACCAGGGCGTGGCTACACCTTC
CASSLVPGRGYTF
>.|TRBJ2-4|.|TRBV18
TGTGCCAGCTCACTCAGGGGAACCAAAAACATTCAGTACTTC
CASSLRGTKNIQYF
>.|TRBJ1-1|.|TRBV29-1
TGCAGCGTTGTGGCTGTGAACACTGAAGCTTTCTTT
CSVVAVNTEAFF
>.|TRBJ1-3|.|TRBV5-4
TGTGCCAGCAGCTTGAGACAGGCGCACTCTGGAAACACCATATATTTT
CASSLRQAHSGNTIYF
>TRBD2|TRBJ2-5|.|TRBV2
TGTGCCAGCGGGGGGGGAGAGACCCAGTACTTC
CASGGGETQYF
>TRBD1|TRBJ1-1|.|TRBV10-2
TGCGCCAGCAGAGACCGGGACAGGTTGAACACTGAAGCTTTCTTT
CASRDRDRLNTEAFF
>TRBD1|TRBJ2-2|.|TRBV6-1
TGTGCCAGCAGTGAACGGCAGGGGGCAGATCCCGGGGAGCTGTTTTTT
CASSERQGADPGELFF
>.|TRBJ1-1|.|TRBV2
TGTGCCAGCAGTGAAGAGCTTCTTGAAGCTTTCTTT
CASSEELLEAFF
>TRBD2|TRBJ2-7|.|TRBV28
TGTGCCAGCAGCCGGACTAGCGGGGGCAGACCGCAGTACTTC
CASSRTSGGRPQYF
>TRBD1|TRBJ2-3|.|TRBV5-1
TGCGCCAGCAGCGCGGGACAGGGTAGAACAGATACGCAGTATTTT
CASSAGQGRTDTQYF